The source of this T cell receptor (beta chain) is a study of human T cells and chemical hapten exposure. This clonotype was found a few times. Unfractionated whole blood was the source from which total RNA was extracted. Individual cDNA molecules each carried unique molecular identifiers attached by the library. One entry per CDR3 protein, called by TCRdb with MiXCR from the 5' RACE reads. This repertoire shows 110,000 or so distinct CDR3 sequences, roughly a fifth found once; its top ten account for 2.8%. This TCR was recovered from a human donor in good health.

This chain's CDR3 is CASRSRAGLTRNEQYF. For the CDR3, the DNA is TGTGCCAGCCGTTCTCGGGCAGGCCTTACTAGAAACGAGCAGTACTTC. This sequence joins TRBV28 and TRBJ2-7; perhaps TRBD2 as D (5 bases). This CDR3 has 16 amino acids. Germline V lookup: CDR1 MDHEN, CDR2 SYDVKM. Trimming took 8 bases from V and 5 from J, leaving 25 bases between them.